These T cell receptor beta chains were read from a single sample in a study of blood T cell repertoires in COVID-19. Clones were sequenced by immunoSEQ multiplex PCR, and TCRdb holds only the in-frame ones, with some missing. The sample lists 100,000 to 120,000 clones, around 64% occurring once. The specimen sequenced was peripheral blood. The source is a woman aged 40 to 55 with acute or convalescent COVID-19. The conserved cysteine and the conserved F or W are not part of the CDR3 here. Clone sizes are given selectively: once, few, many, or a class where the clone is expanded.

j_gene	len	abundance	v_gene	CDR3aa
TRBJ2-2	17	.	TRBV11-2	ASTQSVVGTGRNTGELF
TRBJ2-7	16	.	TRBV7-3	ASSLSYSQIDPSYEQY
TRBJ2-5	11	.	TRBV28	ASRPGGQETQY
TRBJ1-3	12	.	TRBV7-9	ASSLPESGNTIY
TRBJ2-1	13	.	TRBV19	ASSMDRPFPSEQF
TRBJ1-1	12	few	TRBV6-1	ASSELPGVDEAF
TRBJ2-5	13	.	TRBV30	AWSPAGSNQETQY
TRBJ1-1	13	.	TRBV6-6	ASSSSPVSNTEAF
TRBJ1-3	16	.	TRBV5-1	ASSLGPRDRGSGNTIY
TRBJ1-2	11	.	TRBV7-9	ASSLEGALRYT
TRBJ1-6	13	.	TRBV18	ASSPTGTEGSPLH
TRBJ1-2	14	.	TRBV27	ASSSLDRPANYGYT
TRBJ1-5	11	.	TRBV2	ASSETTMRPQH
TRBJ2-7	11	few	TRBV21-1	ASKTSGAYEQY
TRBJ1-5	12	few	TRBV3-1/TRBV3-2	ASSQGLSGQPQH
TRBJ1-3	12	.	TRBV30	AWGKRGSGNTIY
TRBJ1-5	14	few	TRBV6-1	ASSEWVTDSNQPQH
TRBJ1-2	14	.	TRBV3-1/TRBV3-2	ASSPQGQGLCYGYT
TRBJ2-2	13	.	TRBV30	AWSGGGPNTGELF
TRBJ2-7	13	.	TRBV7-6	ASSSPTAGAHEQY
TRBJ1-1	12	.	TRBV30	AWSVDASGTEAF
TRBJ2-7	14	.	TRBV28	ASSRQGGGGALEQY
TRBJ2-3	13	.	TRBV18	ASSPSLGDTDTQY
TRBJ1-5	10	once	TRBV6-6	ASNAGNQPQH
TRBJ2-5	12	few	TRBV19	ASSITSGVETQY
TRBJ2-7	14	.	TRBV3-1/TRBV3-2	ASSHASGGPSYEQY
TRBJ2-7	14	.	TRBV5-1	ASSLALAGGPYEQY
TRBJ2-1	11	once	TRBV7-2	ASSFLEGGEQF
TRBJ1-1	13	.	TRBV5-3	ARSCRGGAGTEAF
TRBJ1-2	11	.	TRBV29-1	SVLGTEVHGYT
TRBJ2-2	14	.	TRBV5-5	ASSWGQGRNTGELF
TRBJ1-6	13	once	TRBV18	ASSPQGRDNSPLH
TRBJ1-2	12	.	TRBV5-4	ASSVPGQAYGYT
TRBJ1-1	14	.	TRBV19	ASSRASGQLLTEAF
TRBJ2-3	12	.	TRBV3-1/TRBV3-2	ASREASSGDTQY
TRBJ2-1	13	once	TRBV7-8	ASTRTVATYNEQF
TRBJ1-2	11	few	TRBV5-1	ASSSGVGYGYT
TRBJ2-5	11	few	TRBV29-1	SVAVGGQETQY
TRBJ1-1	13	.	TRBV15	ATSREGVMNTEAF
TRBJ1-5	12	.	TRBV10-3	ASSVGGESQPQH
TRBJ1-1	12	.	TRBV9	ASSVAGVNTEAF
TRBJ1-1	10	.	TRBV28	ASSFRNTEAF
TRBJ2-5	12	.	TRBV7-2	ASSYLGGRETQY
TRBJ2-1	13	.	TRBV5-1	ASSLAGLTYNEQF
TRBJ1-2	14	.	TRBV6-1	ASSEAWAKVSYGYT
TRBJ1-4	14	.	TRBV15	ATSTRTGRVSEKLF
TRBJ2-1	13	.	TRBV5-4	ASSRPGQGYNEQF
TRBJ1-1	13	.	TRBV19	ASSIATGGQREAF
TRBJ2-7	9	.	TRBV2	ASMGGYEQY
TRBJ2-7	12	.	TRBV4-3	ASSQDRFSYEQY
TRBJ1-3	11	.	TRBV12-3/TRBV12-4	ASSRTGTNTIY
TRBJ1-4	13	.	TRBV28	ASSLGGVIEEKLF
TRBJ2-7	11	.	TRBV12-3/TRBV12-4	ASSLAAAYEQY
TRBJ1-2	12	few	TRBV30	AWSVGSGQEVNT
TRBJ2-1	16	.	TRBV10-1	ASSESRNTNDSYNEQF
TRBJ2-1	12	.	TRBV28	ASSGQGVENEQF